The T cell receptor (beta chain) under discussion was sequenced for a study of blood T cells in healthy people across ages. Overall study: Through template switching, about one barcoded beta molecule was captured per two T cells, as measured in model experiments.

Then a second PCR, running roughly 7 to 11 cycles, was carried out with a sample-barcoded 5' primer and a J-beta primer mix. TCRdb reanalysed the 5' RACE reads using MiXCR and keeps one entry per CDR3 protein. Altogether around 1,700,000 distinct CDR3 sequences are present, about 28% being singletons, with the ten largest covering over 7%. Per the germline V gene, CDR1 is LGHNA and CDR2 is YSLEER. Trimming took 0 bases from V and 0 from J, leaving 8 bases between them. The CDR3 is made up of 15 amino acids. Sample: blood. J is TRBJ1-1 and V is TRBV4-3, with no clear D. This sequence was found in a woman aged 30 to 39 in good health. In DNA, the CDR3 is TGCGCCAGCAGCCAAGATGGGATTCTGAACACTGAAGCTTTCTTT. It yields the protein CASSQDGILNTEAFF.